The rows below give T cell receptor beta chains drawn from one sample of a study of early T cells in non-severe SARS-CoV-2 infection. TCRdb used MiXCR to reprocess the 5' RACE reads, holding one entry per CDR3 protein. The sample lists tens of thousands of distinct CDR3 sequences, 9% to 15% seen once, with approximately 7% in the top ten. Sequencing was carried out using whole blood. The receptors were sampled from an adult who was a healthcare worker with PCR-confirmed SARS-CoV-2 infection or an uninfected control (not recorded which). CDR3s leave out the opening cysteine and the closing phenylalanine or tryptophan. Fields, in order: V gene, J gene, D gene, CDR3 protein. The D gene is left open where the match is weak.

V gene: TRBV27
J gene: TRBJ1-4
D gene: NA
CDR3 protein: ASSHYRVRTNEKLF

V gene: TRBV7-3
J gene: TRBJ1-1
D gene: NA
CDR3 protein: ASSPTGTTEAF

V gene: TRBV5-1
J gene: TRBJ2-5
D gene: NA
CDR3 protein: ASSRYSGSEETQY

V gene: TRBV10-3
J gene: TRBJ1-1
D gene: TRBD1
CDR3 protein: AIRADRATEAF

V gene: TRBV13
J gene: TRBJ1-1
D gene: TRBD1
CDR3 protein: ASSLGQGAAAF

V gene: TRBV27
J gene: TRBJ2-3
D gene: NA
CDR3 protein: ASSFRDPFTDTQY

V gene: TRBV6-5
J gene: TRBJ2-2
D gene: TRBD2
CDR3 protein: ASKIMGGAGELF

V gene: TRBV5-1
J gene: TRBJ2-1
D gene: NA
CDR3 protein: ASSLATGSYNEQF

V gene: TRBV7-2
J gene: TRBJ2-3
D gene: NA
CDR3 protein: ASGMGGSTDTQY

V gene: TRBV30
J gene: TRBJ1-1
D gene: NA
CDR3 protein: AWSVLRRITF

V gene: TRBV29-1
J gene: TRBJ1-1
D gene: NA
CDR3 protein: SVKKQGPTEAF

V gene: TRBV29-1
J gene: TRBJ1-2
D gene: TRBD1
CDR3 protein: SVEPLDRDGYT

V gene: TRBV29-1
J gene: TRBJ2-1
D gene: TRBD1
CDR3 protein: SVRQGHNEQF

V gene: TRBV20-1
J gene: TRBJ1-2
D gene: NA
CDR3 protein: SAEGPNYGYT

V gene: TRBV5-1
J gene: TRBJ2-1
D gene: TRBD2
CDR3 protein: ASSSVSWTSGGNEQF

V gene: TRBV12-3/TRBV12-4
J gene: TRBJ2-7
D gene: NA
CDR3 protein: ASSLSGRHGQY

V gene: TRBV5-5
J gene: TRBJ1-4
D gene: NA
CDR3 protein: ASTIPGTSNEKLF

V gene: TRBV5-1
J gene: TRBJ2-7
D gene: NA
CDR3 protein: ASRYGLTYEQY

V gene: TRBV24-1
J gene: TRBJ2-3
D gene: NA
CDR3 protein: ATSAPNPDTQY

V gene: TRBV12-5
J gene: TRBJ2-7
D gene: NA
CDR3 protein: ASGLVPGTRTYEQY

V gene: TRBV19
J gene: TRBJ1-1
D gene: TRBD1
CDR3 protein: ASRRTGNTEAF

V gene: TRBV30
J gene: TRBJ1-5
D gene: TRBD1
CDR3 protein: AWSMDRGPSNQPQH

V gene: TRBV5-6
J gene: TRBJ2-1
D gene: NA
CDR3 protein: ASSSLAAQGLGEQF

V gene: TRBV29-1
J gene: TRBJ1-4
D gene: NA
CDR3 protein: SVASGEEKLF

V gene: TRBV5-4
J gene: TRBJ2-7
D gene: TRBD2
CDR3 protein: ASKPSGKIGSYEQY

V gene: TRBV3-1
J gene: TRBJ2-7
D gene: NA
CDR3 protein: ASSQQAGYEQY

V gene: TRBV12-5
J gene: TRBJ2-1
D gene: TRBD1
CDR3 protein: ASGLQGNEQF

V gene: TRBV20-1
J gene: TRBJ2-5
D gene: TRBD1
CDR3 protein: SASPTGPQETQY

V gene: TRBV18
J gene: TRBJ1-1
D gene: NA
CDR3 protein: ASSMPGEGGSTEAF

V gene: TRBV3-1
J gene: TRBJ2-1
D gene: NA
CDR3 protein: ASSLGPAAGHEQF

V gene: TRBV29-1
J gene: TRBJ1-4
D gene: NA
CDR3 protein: SVEERGGEKLF

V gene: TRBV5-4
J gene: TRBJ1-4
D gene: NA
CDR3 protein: ASGGLGHQLPPRPNEKLF

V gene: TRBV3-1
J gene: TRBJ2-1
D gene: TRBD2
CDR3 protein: ASYGTSGRECP

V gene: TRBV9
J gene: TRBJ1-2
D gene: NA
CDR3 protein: ASSVGSDLIYGYT

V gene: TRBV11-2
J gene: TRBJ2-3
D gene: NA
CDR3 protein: ASSLTGSSSTDTQY

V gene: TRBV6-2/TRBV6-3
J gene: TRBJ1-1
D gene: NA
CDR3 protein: ASGRILEAF

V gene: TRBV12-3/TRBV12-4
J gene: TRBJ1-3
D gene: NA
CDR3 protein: ASSAGTERNTIY

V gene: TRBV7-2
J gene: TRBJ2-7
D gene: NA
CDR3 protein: ASSSQGVGEQY

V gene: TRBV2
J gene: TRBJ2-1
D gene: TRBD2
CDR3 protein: ASAGTSGGSQF

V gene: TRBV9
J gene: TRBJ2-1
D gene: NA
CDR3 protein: ASSGAGNTYNEQF

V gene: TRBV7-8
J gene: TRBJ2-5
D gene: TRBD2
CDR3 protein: ASSLSWTSAKETQY

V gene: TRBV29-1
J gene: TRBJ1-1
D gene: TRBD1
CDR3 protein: SVHQGGRGRYTEAF

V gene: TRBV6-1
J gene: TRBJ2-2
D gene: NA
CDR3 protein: ASSELGATGELF